This entry lists 18 T cell receptor beta chains sequenced from one sample in a study of cytomegalovirus exposure and HLA in healthy donors. This PCR relied on a set of 60 Vbeta primers and 13 Jbeta primers. Generated by immunoSEQ multiplex PCR, the TCRdb table keeps only in-frame clones and is missing some. Counted here are about 110,000 clones, roughly 80% occurring once; the ten biggest clones make up 0.24%. The sequencing sample was made of PBMCs. The receptors stem from a man aged 50-60 years in good health and CMV-seronegative.

V gene TRBV11-2 combines with J gene TRBJ1-4; 7 bases line up with TRBD1. Germline V gene lookup returns CDR1 SGHAT and CDR2 FQNNGV. With 1 base clipped from V and 14 bases from J, the junction kept 10 bases outside the gene matches. CDR3 size: 14 residues. For the CDR3, the DNA is TGTGCCAGCAGCTTAGTCCCTCGGGACAGCGGCCTGTTTTTT. Its translation is CASSLVPRDSGLFF.

V is TRBV4-3 and J is TRBJ2-3; perhaps TRBD1 as D (7 bases). Germline CDR1 and CDR2: LGHNA and YSLEER. V was trimmed by 0 bases and J by 5 bases, leaving 15 bases between them. There are 16 residues in the CDR3. CDR3 in amino acids: CASSQDPGGPGDTQYF. The CDR3 nucleotides are TGCGCCAGCAGCCAAGATCCAGGGGGGCCGGGAGATACGCAGTATTTT.

V gene TRBV21-1 combines with J gene TRBJ2-1; the DNA was not compared with TRBD2, the D call given in the table. TRBV21-1 is a pseudogene locus. This CDR3 has 15 amino acids. The CDR3 bases are TGTGCCAGCAGTCAAAGAGGGATGGGAGCGGATGAGCAGTTCTTC. This codes for CASSQRGMGADEQFF.

The rearrangement links TRBV5-4 to TRBJ2-2; 7 bases fit TRBD2. Germline V gives CDR1 SGHNT, CDR2 YYREEE (reference sequence). With 0 bases clipped from V and 8 bases from J, the junction kept 7 bases outside the gene matches. This CDR3 comprises 15 residues. The CDR3 protein is CASSLAGGSRGELFF. As DNA, the CDR3 is TGTGCCAGCAGCTTGGCCGGGGGGAGCCGAGGGGAGCTGTTTTTT.

This clone was observed a few times. The CDR3 is CASRVGEGAFF. The CDR3, as DNA: TGTGCCAGCAGAGTAGGGGAGGGAGCTTTCTTT. This chain joins TRBV13 and TRBJ1-1; TRBD1 is a possible D gene (5 bases). The CDR3 extends over 11 amino acids. Germline CDR1 is PRHDT and CDR2 is FYEKMQ (reference sequence). Trimming stripped 6 bases from V and 10 bases from J, with 12 bases between.

This chain uses TRBV6-1 with TRBJ1-1, with a weak D call TRBD1 (6 bases). The germline V gene has CDR1 MNHNS and CDR2 SASEGT. The length of the CDR3 is 15 residues. The germline V and J ends were trimmed by 5 bases and 2 bases, with 15 bases remaining between them. The CDR3 nucleotides are TGTGCCAGCAGTATCACAGGGATCGGTAACACTGAAGCTTTCTTT. This encodes CASSITGIGNTEAFF.

The genes are TRBV30 and TRBJ2-2, with 11 bases fitting TRBD2. Germline V gene lookup returns CDR1 GTSNPN and CDR2 SVGIG (reference sequence). The trim removed 0 bases at V and 0 bases at J, leaving 0 bases unmatched. There are 16 residues in the CDR3. The DNA of the CDR3 is TGTGCCTGGAGTGTACTAGCGGGGGCGAACACCGGGGAGCTGTTTTTT. Its translation is CAWSVLAGANTGELFF.

This chain uses TRBV7-9 with TRBJ2-3; D is undetermined. This CDR3 is built from 13 residues. V shed 3 bases and J shed 1 base, with 5 bases lying between them. CDR1 is SEHNR, CDR2 FQNEAQ, per germline (reference sequence). In DNA, the CDR3 is TGTGCCAGCAGCTTCCTCGGCACAGATACGCAGTATTTT. Amino acid sequence: CASSFLGTDTQYF.

The gene calls are TRBV5-1 and TRBJ2-3, with TRBD1 matching over 9 bases. Germline V CDR1 and CDR2: SGHRS, YFSETQ. Trimming took 0 bases from V and 0 from J; bases not matched to a gene: 2. The CDR3 is made up of 16 amino acids. The CDR3, as DNA: TGCGCCAGCAGCTTGGGGACAGGGGTTAGCACAGATACGCAGTATTTT. Amino acids: CASSLGTGVSTDTQYF.

This clone was counted between two and nine times. This chain uses TRBV6-1 with TRBJ1-5; D ambiguous. V lost 0 bases and J lost 4, with 4 bases in between. The CDR3 length is 13 residues. In germline, CDR1 is MNHNS, CDR2 SASEGT. CDR3 sequence (DNA): TGTGCCAGCAGTGAAGCCAGAAATCAGCCCCAGCATTTT. This encodes CASSEARNQPQHF.

This rearrangement joins TRBV5-1 to TRBJ1-6; 8 bases fit TRBD1. J lost 9 bases, V lost 4 bases, and 12 bases had no gene match. The V gene's germline CDR1 is SGHRS and CDR2 YFSETQ. The CDR3 contains 16 residues. The chain's CDR3 is CASSPEPDRGGSPLHF. The CDR3 region has the DNA TGCGCCAGCAGCCCCGAGCCTGACAGGGGTGGTTCACCCCTCCACTTT.

The chain uses TRBV10-3 and TRBJ1-1; D remains unclear. V lost 9 bases, J lost 3 bases, and 20 bases lay in between. The length of the CDR3 is 15 residues. Looked up from germline, CDR1 is ENHRY and CDR2 is SYGVKD. The CDR3 DNA follows: TGTGCCATTTCCTGGGAGGGCCACACTTACACTGAAGCTTTCTTT. It translates to CAISWEGHTYTEAFF.

This chain joins TRBV2 and TRBJ1-6; possible D gene TRBD1, 5 bases. The germline CDR1 and CDR2 sequences are SNHLY and FYNNEI. The CDR3 is made up of 15 amino acids. The V end lost 5 bases, the J end lost 7 bases, and 15 bases lay between the germline ends. The CDR3 sequence: CASSTGTAGNSPLHF. CDR3 nucleotide sequence: TGTGCCAGCAGTACCGGGACGGCGGGGAATTCACCCCTCCACTTT.

V gene TRBV5-4 combines with J gene TRBJ2-2; no reliable D call. The CDR3 sequence is 15 residues long. Trimming left V 4 bases short and J 2 bases short, with 12 bases between. CDR1 and CDR2 (germline): SGHNT, YYREEE (reference sequence). The CDR3 DNA reads as TGTGCCAGCAGCCCTACAGACCCCAACACCGGGGAGCTGTTTTTT. It codes for CASSPTDPNTGELFF.

This clone was seen more than once but under ten times. The chain employs TRBV27 and TRBJ2-5, with 9 bases matching TRBD2. Unmatched junction bases numbered 11, after V lost 6 bases and J lost 6 bases. The CDR3 sequence is 15 residues long. CDR1 is MNHEY, CDR2 SMNVEV, per germline (reference sequence). The CDR3 sequence is CASRPWASGKQTQYF. CDR3 DNA sequence: TGTGCCAGCAGACCCTGGGCTAGCGGGAAACAGACCCAGTACTTC.

The rearrangement uses TRBV27 and TRBJ2-4; possible D gene TRBD2, 5 bases. Germline V lookup: CDR1 MNHEY, CDR2 SMNVEV (reference sequence). V gave up 2 bases and J gave up 8 bases, with 16 bases separating them. CDR3 length: 15 residues. The CDR3 region is CASSLGFGVGDIQYF. The CDR3 DNA follows: TGTGCCAGCAGTTTAGGGTTTGGGGTCGGGGACATTCAGTACTTC.

Concerning this clone itself: At one boundary the junction diverges from the germline segment, which might be a read error. This chain connects TRBV28 to TRBJ1-2; perhaps TRBD1 as D (5 bases). Germline CDR1 MDHEN, CDR2 SYDVKM. The CDR3 extends over 13 amino acids. This CDR3 is CASRSEGVYGYPF. The CDR3 bases are TGTGCCAGCAGAAGTGAAGGGGTCTATGGCTACCCCTTC.

The gene calls are TRBV25-1 and TRBJ2-3, with a weak D call TRBD1 (5 bases). The CDR3 sequence is 15 residues long. Per germline, CDR1 MGHDK and CDR2 SYGVNS. The ends were cut back, 6 bases at V and 1 base at J, with 14 bases in the middle. CDR3 loop: CASRGALLRTDTQYF. CDR3 sequence (DNA): TGTGCCAGCAGAGGGGCTTTACTACGCACAGATACGCAGTATTTT.